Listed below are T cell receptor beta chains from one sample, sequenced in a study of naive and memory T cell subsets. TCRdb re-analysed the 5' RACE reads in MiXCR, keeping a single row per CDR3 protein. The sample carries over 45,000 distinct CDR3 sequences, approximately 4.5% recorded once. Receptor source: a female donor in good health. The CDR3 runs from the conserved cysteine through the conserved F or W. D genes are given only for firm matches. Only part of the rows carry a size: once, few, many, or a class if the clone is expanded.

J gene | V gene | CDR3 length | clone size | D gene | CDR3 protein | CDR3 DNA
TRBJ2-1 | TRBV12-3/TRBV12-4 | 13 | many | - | CASSLRVDSEQFF | TGTGCCAGCAGTTTACGGGTAGACTCTGAGCAGTTCTTC
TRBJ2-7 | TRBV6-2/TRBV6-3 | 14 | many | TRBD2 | CASSYFGRADEQYF | TGTGCCAGCAGTTACTTCGGGAGGGCCGACGAGCAGTACTTC
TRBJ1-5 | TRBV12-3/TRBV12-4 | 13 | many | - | CASSRTPNQPQHF | TGTGCCAGCAGCCGGACCCCAAATCAGCCCCAGCATTTT
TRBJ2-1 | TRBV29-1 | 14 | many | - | CSVRRPELDNEQFF | TGCAGCGTTCGTAGACCGGAACTGGACAATGAGCAGTTCTTC
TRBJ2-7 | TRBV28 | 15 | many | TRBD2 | CASSPQGGSTYEQYF | TGTGCCAGCAGCCCCCAGGGAGGGTCAACCTACGAGCAGTACTTC
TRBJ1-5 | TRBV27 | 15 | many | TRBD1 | CASSKQGLGNQPQHF | TGTGCCAGCAGTAAACAGGGGTTGGGCAATCAGCCCCAGCATTTT
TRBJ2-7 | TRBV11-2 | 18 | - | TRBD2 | CASSPIRRLADTTYEQYF | TGTGCCAGCAGCCCCATCCGAAGACTAGCGGACACCACCTACGAGCAGTACTTC
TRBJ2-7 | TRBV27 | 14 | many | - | CASSSQGQLYEQYF | TGTGCCAGCAGTTCCCAGGGACAACTCTACGAGCAGTACTTC
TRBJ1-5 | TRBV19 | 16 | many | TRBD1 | CASSGGQGSPYQPQHF | TGTGCCAGTAGTGGCGGACAGGGCAGCCCCTATCAGCCCCAGCATTTT
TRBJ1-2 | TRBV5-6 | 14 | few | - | CASSLVRQNYGYTF | TGTGCCAGCAGCTTGGTACGACAGAACTATGGCTACACCTTC